Following are 32 T cell receptor beta chains from one sample sequenced in a study of post-analysis software for immune sequencing data. The study, taken as a whole, reports: Patients had higher frequencies than controls of five TRBV segments, including TRBV5-6, TRBV5-1 and TRBV20-1.

For these receptors, no antigen is known. Unique-molecular-identifier-tagged TCR beta cDNA libraries were used. TCRdb reprocessed the PCR reads with MiXCR, giving one entry per CDR3 protein. Counted here are about 180,000 distinct CDR3 sequences, 30% occurring once; the ten biggest clones make up around 1.5%. What was sequenced was blood. Receptors were obtained from a girl between 10 and 17 years old with multiple sclerosis.

Many counts were recorded for this clonotype. The rearrangement links TRBV7-9 to TRBJ1-1, with D hard to call. V lost 4 bases and J lost 8, with 8 bases in between. This CDR3 has 11 residues. Germline V lookup: CDR1 SEHNR, CDR2 FQNEAQ (reference sequence). The CDR3 protein is CASSSLGEAFF. The DNA for the CDR3 is TGTGCCAGCAGCTCCCTTGGGGAAGCTTTCTTT.

Worth noting for this clonotype: This may be a read error, as it is one base from a much larger clone. DNA for the CDR3: TGTGCCAGCTCCGTGGGGGGCCTGTTCTACAATGAGCAGTACTTC. Its protein is CASSVGGLFYNEQYF. The chain couples TRBV6-5 to TRBJ2-5, with D perhaps assigned TRBD1 or TRBD2 (6 bases each). The CDR3 length is 15 residues. The V gene lost 8 bases and the J gene lost 11 bases, with 27 bases spanning the gap. CDR1 is MNHEY, CDR2 SVGAGI, per germline.

Ten or more counts support this clonotype. The V and J genes are TRBV28 and TRBJ2-1; the D gene is possibly TRBD1 (6 bases). V was cut by 3 bases and J by 5 bases, with 11 bases left in between. The CDR3 extends over 14 amino acids. Germline V gene data show CDR1 as MDHEN and CDR2 as SYDVKM. The CDR3 region is CASSFHGQNNEQFF. The CDR3 DNA reads TGTGCCAGCAGTTTCCATGGACAGAACAATGAGCAGTTCTTC.

The table lists this clonotype with a few counts. This rearrangement joins TRBV6-5 to TRBJ2-2; 10 bases are shared with TRBD1. Trimming took 4 bases from V and 6 from J; bases not matched to a gene: 5. The CDR3 covers 15 residues. Germline-derived CDR1 and CDR2 are MNHEY and SVGAGI. For the CDR3, the DNA is TGTGCCAGCAGTTCCAGACAGGGGGCGGCCGGGGAGCTGTTTTTT. The encoded protein is CASSSRQGAAGELFF.

This clonotype was recorded many times. The chain couples TRBV5-1 to TRBJ2-5; 9 bases agree with TRBD1. This CDR3 has 16 amino acids. Germline CDR1 SGHRS, CDR2 YFSETQ. Trimming cost V 2 bases and J 2 bases; bases outside gene matches: 7. The CDR3 is CASSFSGTGPQETQYF. The DNA for the CDR3 is TGCGCCAGCAGCTTCTCCGGGACAGGGCCTCAAGAGACCCAGTACTTC.

This clonotype was seen many times. A read error may account for a junction end that differs from germline. The chain recombines TRBV12-3 or TRBV12-4 with TRBJ2-1; the D is unclear. This CDR3 spans 13 amino acids. The CDR3 region has the DNA TGTGCCAGCAGCTTAGACGAGTACAATGAGCAGTTCTTC. Its translation: CASSLDEYNEQFF.

This clonotype was detected a few times. This chain connects TRBV2 to TRBJ1-1, with 7 bases matching TRBD1. The CDR3 loop spans 14 amino acids. Germline trimming cut 11 bases from V and 0 bases from J; bases unmatched to any gene: 9. Looked up from germline, CDR1 is SNHLY and CDR2 is FYNNEI. The CDR3, as DNA: TGTGCCGGAAGACAGGGCAGCCTGAACACTGAAGCTTTCTTT. This gives the protein CAGRQGSLNTEAFF.

In its sample, this clonotype was seen a few times. The chain combines TRBV3-1 with TRBJ2-7; D possibly corresponds to TRBD2 (6 bases). Trimming removed 0 bases at V and 7 bases at J, with 16 bases between. The germline V gene encodes CDR1 LGHDT and CDR2 YNNKEL (reference sequence). This CDR3 has 15 amino acids. In DNA form, the CDR3 reads TGTGCCAGCAGCCAAGATACGGGACTCTCTGAGGAGCAGTACTTC. It encodes CASSQDTGLSEEQYF.

This clonotype came up many times. The V and J genes are TRBV7-2 and TRBJ2-5; 10 positions match TRBD2. After removal of 0 bases from V and 0 bases from J, the junction contained 4 bases not matched to a gene. This CDR3 has 17 residues. Germline CDR1 SGHTA, CDR2 FQGNSA. For the CDR3, the DNA is TGTGCCAGCAGCTTAGCGATAGCGGGAGGTGACCAAGAGACCCAGTACTTC. Its protein is CASSLAIAGGDQETQYF.

Turning to this clonotype: A much larger clone differs from this one at a single base, so this may be a read error. This chain connects TRBV6-2 or TRBV6-3 to TRBJ2-3; 7 bases fit TRBD2. CDR3 length: 16 amino acids. CDR1 is MNHEY and CDR2 is SVGEGT in the germline V gene. The CDR3 region has the DNA TGTGCCAGCAGTTACGTGGCCCGGGAGGCTACAGATACGCGGTATTTT. Its protein is CASSYVAREATDTRYF.

This chain links TRBV15 with TRBJ2-1; 10 nucleotides align to TRBD1. CDR1 is LNHNV and CDR2 is YYDKDF in the germline V gene (reference sequence). The CDR3 spans 16 residues. Trimming took 3 bases from V and 8 from J; bases not matched to a gene: 10. The CDR3 loop is CATSSDRGQIRDEQFF. The CDR3 bases are TGTGCCACCAGCAGTGACAGGGGGCAAATACGCGATGAGCAGTTCTTC.

Comment on this clonotype: Being one base from a much bigger clone, this may be a read error. The chain carries TRBV20-1 and TRBJ2-7; 11 bases agree with TRBD2. The V gene's germline CDR1 is DFQATT and CDR2 SNEGSKA (reference sequence). The V gene end was trimmed by 3 bases and the J gene end by 7 bases; junction bases not matched to a gene: 11. The CDR3 consists of 15 residues. The CDR3 here is CSASSLAGVRDEQYF. CDR3 sequence (DNA): TGCAGTGCTAGTTCACTAGCGGGAGTTAGAGATGAGCAGTACTTC.

This clonotype has more than one count but fewer than ten. This chain joins TRBV7-2 and TRBJ2-1, with 13 bases matching TRBD2. The CDR3 length is 16 residues. The junction had 5 bases not matched to a gene; V was cut back by 4 bases and J by 5 bases. Per germline, CDR1 SGHTA and CDR2 FQGNSA. Written as DNA, the CDR3 is TGTGCCAGCAGCTCCTTGGGACTAGCGGGGAACAATGAGCAGTTCTTC. It yields the protein CASSSLGLAGNNEQFF.

This clonotype was seen repeatedly, ten times or more. The CDR3 sequence: CASSSGGGSTDTQYF. For the CDR3, the DNA is TGTGCCAGCAGTTCGGGCGGGGGGAGCACAGATACGCAGTATTTT. The chain employs TRBV6-5 and TRBJ2-3; 8 bases line up with TRBD2. Per germline, CDR1 MNHEY and CDR2 SVGAGI. This CDR3 has 15 residues. J gave up 0 bases and V 4 bases, and 3 bases lay outside the gene matches.

The chain is built from TRBV28 and TRBJ2-6; TRBD1 matches at 7 bases. V gave up 5 bases and J gave up 0 bases; unmatched junction bases: 4. The germline gives CDR1 MDHEN, CDR2 SYDVKM. The length of the CDR3 is 16 residues. The CDR3 sequence: CASSTGAFSGANVLTF. Written as DNA, the CDR3 is TGTGCCAGCAGTACAGGGGCCTTCTCTGGGGCCAACGTCCTGACTTTC.

This clonotype was seen ten or more times. The CDR3 DNA sequence: TGTGCCAGCAGTTACGGCGCTAGCGGGAGGAATGAGCAGTTCTTC. Its translation: CASSYGASGRNEQFF. V is TRBV6-6 and J is TRBJ2-1; 11 bases map to TRBD2. Germline CDR1 and CDR2: MNHNY and SVGAGI (reference sequence). The CDR3 length is 15 residues. J gave up 7 bases and V 2 bases, and 4 bases lay outside the gene matches.

Turning to this clonotype: A much larger clone lies a single base off, so this may be a read error. The chain employs TRBV7-3 and TRBJ2-1; 7 nucleotides match TRBD1. V lost 5 bases and J lost 0; bases outside the gene matches: 7. This CDR3 region has 16 residues. Germline V lookup: CDR1 SGHTA, CDR2 FQGTGA. Written as DNA, the CDR3 is TGTGCCAGCAGCCCAGACAGGGACGGCTCCTACAATGAGCAGTTCTTC. It translates to CASSPDRDGSYNEQFF.

In its sample, this clonotype was seen a few times. This may stem from a read error, because a much larger clone lies one nucleotide away. V usage is TRBV12-3 or TRBV12-4 and J usage is TRBJ2-5; 8 nucleotides agree with TRBD2. V was pared by 1 base and J by 7 bases, with 11 bases of the junction left unmatched. The CDR3 has 16 amino acids. The CDR3 DNA reads as TGTGCCAGCAGTTTAGGGTTCGGGACTAGACCAGGGACCCAGTACTTC. This codes for CASSLGFGTRPGTQYF.

As for this clonotype: This could be a read error, since a much larger clone is one nucleotide away. This sequence joins TRBV10-3 and TRBJ2-1, with TRBD2 identical over 8 bases. Per the germline V gene, CDR1 is ENHRY and CDR2 is SYGVKD. This CDR3 has 15 residues. Here the CDR3 DNA reads TGTGTCATCAGCGATTGGGGACTAGAGTCTGGGGAGCAGTTCTTC. It codes for CVISDWGLESGEQFF.

On this clonotype: A much larger clone lies one base from this, so it may be a read error. This chain links TRBV15 with TRBJ2-7, with 7 bases matching TRBD1. J gave up 1 base and V 1 base, and 16 bases lay outside the gene matches. Per germline, CDR1 LNHNV and CDR2 YYDKDF (reference sequence). CDR3 length equals 19 residues. The CDR3: CATSRVTGLRSQSSYEQYF. CDR3 nucleotides: TGTGCCACCAGCAGAGTGACAGGGCTTCGTAGTCAGTCTTCCTACGAGCAGTACTTC. The variable domain in full, with the rest retrieved from reference TRBV15 and TRBJ2-7, is DAMVIQNPRYQVTQFGKPVTLSCSQTLNHNVMYWYQQKSSQAPKLLFHYYDKDFNNEADTPDNFQSRRPNTSFCFLDIRSPGLGDTAMYLCATSRVTGLRSQSSYEQYFGPGTRLTVT.

This sequence joins TRBV5-1 and TRBJ2-5, with 8 bases that match TRBD2. The CDR3 contains 16 residues. V dropped 0 bases and J dropped 0; count of bases not matched to a gene: 4. From germline, CDR1 is SGHRS and CDR2 YFSETQ. The CDR3 sequence is CASSLELAGHQETQYF. The CDR3 coding sequence is TGCGCCAGCAGCTTGGAGTTAGCGGGACACCAAGAGACCCAGTACTTC.

This clonotype was seen more than once but under ten times. A much larger clone lies one base from this, so it may be a read error. The chain carries TRBV4-1 and TRBJ2-1; D is unclear. The CDR3 is 13 residues long. The germline CDR1 and CDR2 sequences are MGHRA and YSYEKL. The CDR3 reads CAGSPRALTEQFF. CDR3 DNA sequence: TGCGCCGGCAGCCCTCGAGCACTTACGGAGCAGTTCTTC.

As to this clonotype: A much more abundant neighbour one base away suggests this may be a read error. V and J are TRBV6-2 or TRBV6-3 and TRBJ2-1, with 13 bases lining up with TRBD2. This CDR3 has 15 residues. The germline CDR1 and CDR2 sequences are MNHEY and SVGEGT. Here the CDR3 reads CVSSSLAGGPNEQFF. CDR3 sequence (DNA): TGTGTCAGCAGTTCACTAGCGGGAGGGCCAAATGAGCAGTTCTTC.

This clonotype was observed many times. This chain connects TRBV10-3 to TRBJ1-5; tentatively, D is TRBD1 (5 bases). Germline V gene lookup returns CDR1 ENHRY and CDR2 SYGVKD. This CDR3 region has 12 residues. V lost 8 bases, J lost 4 bases, and 9 bases lay in between. Written as DNA, the CDR3 is TGTGCCATCCGCCAGGGTAATCAGCCCCAGCATTTT. Protein: CAIRQGNQPQHF.

This clonotype has at least ten counts. V usage is TRBV5-1 and J usage is TRBJ2-3, with 11 bases fitting TRBD2. Losses at the gene ends were 4 bases for V and 0 bases for J; bases not matched to a gene: 10. This CDR3 spans 18 amino acids. Germline V gene sequence: CDR1 SGHRS, CDR2 YFSETQ. The CDR3 spells CASSVGLAAAYSTDTQYF. DNA of the CDR3: TGCGCCAGCAGCGTGGGACTAGCGGCAGCCTATAGCACAGATACGCAGTATTTT.

In regard to this clonotype: This sequence may be a read error, since a much larger clone differs from it by one base. The chain has TRBV19 and TRBJ2-5, with 13 nucleotides matching TRBD2. The CDR3 is 16 residues long. CDR1 is LNHDA and CDR2 is SQIVND in the germline V gene (reference sequence). Losses at the gene ends were 3 bases for V and 11 bases for J; bases not matched to a gene: 12. The CDR3 coding sequence is TGTGCCAGTAGTATGGGACTAGCGGGAACCCTCAATGAGCAGTACTTC. It is translated as CASSMGLAGTLNEQYF. The variable domain in full, with the rest retrieved from reference TRBV19 and TRBJ2-5, is DGGITQSPKYLFRKEGQNVTLSCEQNLNHDAMYWYRQDPGQGLRLIYYSQIVNDFQKGDIAEGYSVSREKKESFPLTVTSAQKNPTAFYLCASSMGLAGTLNEQYFGPGTRLLVL.

Many counts were recorded for this clonotype. The genes are TRBV29-1 and TRBJ1-2, with D unresolved. From germline, CDR1 is SQVTM and CDR2 ANQGSEA. Trimming stripped 4 bases from V and 4 bases from J, with 13 bases between. The length of the CDR3 is 13 residues. This CDR3 is CSVATVSVYGYTF. CDR3 DNA: TGCAGCGTTGCGACGGTCTCTGTCTATGGCTACACCTTC.

The chain combines TRBV28 with TRBJ2-7, with D tentatively TRBD1 (6 bases). Germline loops: CDR1 MDHEN, CDR2 SYDVKM. The CDR3 extends over 17 amino acids. The V end was cut by 4 bases, the J end by 2 bases, with 21 bases between. The CDR3 spells CASSSRTAPRGTYEQYF. DNA of the CDR3: TGTGCCAGCAGTTCGAGGACAGCCCCACGGGGCACCTACGAGCAGTACTTC.

In its sample, this clonotype was seen a few times. The chain carries TRBV14 and TRBJ2-7; no firm D call. CDR3 length: 14 amino acids. Germline values: CDR1 SGHDN, CDR2 FVKESK. Trimming stripped 3 bases from V and 1 base from J, with 10 bases between. CDR3 protein: CASSQMDGSYEQYF. CDR3 in DNA: TGTGCCAGCAGCCAGATGGACGGTTCCTACGAGCAGTACTTC.

This clonotype was seen only a few times. The DNA of the CDR3 is TGCGCCAGCAGCCAAGACCCGACAGGAAACTATGGCTACACCTTC. Translating it yields CASSQDPTGNYGYTF. V and J are TRBV4-1 and TRBJ1-2, with a possible D match to TRBD1 (6 bases). V was clipped by 0 bases and J by 2 bases, with 10 bases between them. The CDR3 length is 15 residues. Germline CDR1 is MGHRA and CDR2 is YSYEKL.

The chain employs TRBV10-2 and TRBJ1-5, with D possibly being TRBD1 (6 bases). In germline, CDR1 is WSHSY, CDR2 SAAADI. Trimming cost V 7 bases and J 5 bases, with 18 bases left between them. CDR3 length: 15 residues. CDR3 DNA sequence: TGCGCCAGCAATTCGATAGGAGGGGGTGATCAGCCCCAGCATTTT. Encoded protein: CASNSIGGGDQPQHF.

This clonotype was detected many times. The V call is TRBV4-1, the J call TRBJ2-1, with 10 nucleotides matching TRBD2. After removal of 1 base from V and 9 bases from J, the junction contained 9 bases not matched to a gene. The CDR3 totals 16 residues. Germline V gene data show CDR1 as MGHRA and CDR2 as YSYEKL. CDR3 coding DNA: TGCGCCAGCAGCCAAGTGCCAGCGGGAGGGCCGATTGAGCAGTTCTTC. Its translation: CASSQVPAGGPIEQFF.